The 8 T cell receptor beta chains given below trace back to one sample, sequenced in a study of blood T cell repertoires in COVID-19. Profiling relied on immunoSEQ multiplex PCR, and the TCRdb table lists in-frame clones only, not all of them. The sample has some 430,000 clones; about 92% are singletons. The sample was PBMCs or T cells enriched from blood (not recorded which). These receptors were taken from a man younger than 35 who had recovered from COVID-19.

The chain recombines TRBV2 with TRBJ1-2, with D uncertain. The CDR3 length is 15 residues. Germline CDR1 and CDR2: SNHLY and FYNNEI. V was trimmed by 3 bases and J by 9 bases, leaving 20 bases between them. CDR3: CASSEGRSLGDSYTF. The CDR3 nucleotides are TGTGCCAGCAGTGAGGGTCGATCCTTAGGAGATAGCTACACCTTC.

The chain couples TRBV3-1 (or the pseudogene TRBV3-2) to TRBJ2-1; D unclear. The CDR3 is 13 amino acids. The germline V and J ends were trimmed by 0 bases and 6 bases, with 6 bases remaining between them. Germline V CDR1 and CDR2: LGHDT, YNNKEL (reference sequence). DNA for the CDR3: TGTGCCAGCAGCCAAGATTCCGGCAATGAGCAGTTCTTC. This sequence encodes CASSQDSGNEQFF.

The chain is built from TRBV6-5 and TRBJ1-1; D call uncertain. The CDR3 contains 15 residues. The germline V gene has CDR1 MNHEY and CDR2 SVGAGI. V was trimmed by 0 bases and J by 1 base, leaving 9 bases between them. The chain's CDR3 is CASSYSWERNTEAFF. The CDR3 DNA reads as TGTGCCAGCAGTTACTCATGGGAGAGGAACACTGAAGCTTTCTTT.

This chain joins TRBV5-4 and TRBJ1-1, with 12 nucleotides matching TRBD1. After removal of 5 bases from V and 3 bases from J, the junction contained 8 bases not matched to a gene. The CDR3 is 16 residues long. The germline V gene encodes CDR1 SGHNT and CDR2 YYREEE (reference sequence). CDR3 sequence: CASRTGTGGKDTEAFF. The CDR3 coding sequence is TGTGCCAGCAGGACCGGGACAGGGGGCAAGGACACTGAAGCTTTCTTT.

This sequence joins TRBV5-4 and TRBJ2-4, with D possibly being TRBD1 (5 bases). This CDR3 contains 19 residues. Germline V gene data show CDR1 as SGHNT and CDR2 as YYREEE (reference sequence). The germline V and J ends were trimmed by 4 bases and 5 bases, with 28 bases remaining between them. The CDR3 region has the DNA TGTGCCAGCAGCCATCCCGAGGAGCACAGGTCTCCTGCCGAAAACATTCAGTACTTC. This translates into CASSHPEEHRSPAENIQYF.

V is TRBV6-5 and J is TRBJ1-3; TRBD1 might be the D (5 bases). The CDR3 sequence is 13 residues long. Germline V gene lookup returns CDR1 MNHEY and CDR2 SVGAGI. The V end lost 5 bases, the J end lost 2 bases, and 7 bases lay between the germline ends. CDR3 sequence (DNA): TGTGCCAGCAGTAGGGGAACTGGAAACACCATATATTTT. It translates to CASSRGTGNTIYF.

The chain recombines TRBV19 with TRBJ1-1; D gene unclear. Trimming pared 7 bases from V and 0 bases from J, leaving 15 bases between. The CDR3 has 15 amino acids. Germline lookup yields CDR1 LNHDA and CDR2 SQIVND (reference sequence). CDR3 bases: TGTGCCAGTACAAGCCGCGGCCTAATGAACACTGAAGCTTTCTTT. It specifies CASTSRGLMNTEAFF.

The V gene is TRBV3-1 (or the pseudogene TRBV3-2), the J gene TRBJ1-3; the match to TRBD1 covers 9 bases. There are 15 residues in the CDR3. The junction had 4 bases not matched to a gene; V was cut back by 3 bases and J by 4 bases. Germline V lookup: CDR1 LGHDT, CDR2 YNNKEL (reference sequence). CDR3 in DNA: TGTGCCAGCAGCCATGGGACAGGGAGCGGAAACACCATATATTTT. Its protein is CASSHGTGSGNTIYF.